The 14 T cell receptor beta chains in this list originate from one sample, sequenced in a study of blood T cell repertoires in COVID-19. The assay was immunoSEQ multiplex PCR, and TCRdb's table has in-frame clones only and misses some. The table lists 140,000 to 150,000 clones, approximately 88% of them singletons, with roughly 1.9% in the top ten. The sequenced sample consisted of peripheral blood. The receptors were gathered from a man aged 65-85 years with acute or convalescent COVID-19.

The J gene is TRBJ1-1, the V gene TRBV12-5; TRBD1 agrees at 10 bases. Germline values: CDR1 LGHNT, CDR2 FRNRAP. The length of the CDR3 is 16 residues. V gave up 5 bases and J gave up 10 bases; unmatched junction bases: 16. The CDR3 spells CASGQRGPGTGEAAFF. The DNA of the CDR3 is TGTGCTAGTGGTCAACGGGGCCCCGGGACAGGGGAGGCAGCTTTCTTT.

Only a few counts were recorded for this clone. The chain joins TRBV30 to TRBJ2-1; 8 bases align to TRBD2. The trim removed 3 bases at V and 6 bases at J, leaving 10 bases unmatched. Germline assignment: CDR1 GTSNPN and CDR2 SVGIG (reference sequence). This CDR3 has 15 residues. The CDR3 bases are TGTGCCTGGAGCGGCGGAGGACTAGCTGGCAATGAGCAGTTCTTC. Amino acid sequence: CAWSGGGLAGNEQFF.

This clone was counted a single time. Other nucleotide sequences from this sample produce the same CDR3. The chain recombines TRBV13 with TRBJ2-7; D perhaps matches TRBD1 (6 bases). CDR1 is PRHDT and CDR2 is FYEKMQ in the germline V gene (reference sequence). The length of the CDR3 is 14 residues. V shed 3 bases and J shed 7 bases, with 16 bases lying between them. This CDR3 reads CASSFAGQSYEQYF. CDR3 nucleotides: TGTGCCAGCAGCTTCGCAGGACAGTCTTATGAGCAGTACTTC.

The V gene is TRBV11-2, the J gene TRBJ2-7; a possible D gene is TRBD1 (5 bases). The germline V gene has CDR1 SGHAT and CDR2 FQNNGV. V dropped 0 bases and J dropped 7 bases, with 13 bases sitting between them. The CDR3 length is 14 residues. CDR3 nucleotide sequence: TGTGCCAGCAGCTTAGACCAGGGATATGGGGAGCAGTACTTC. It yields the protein CASSLDQGYGEQYF.

In nucleotides, the CDR3 is TGTGCCATAGGGACAGGGGCGAGTAATGAGCAGTTCTTC. It yields the protein CAIGTGASNEQFF. The rearrangement joins TRBV6-5 to TRBJ2-1; 10 bases are a match to TRBD1. Germline V gives CDR1 MNHEY, CDR2 SVGAGI. CDR3 length: 13 residues. With 10 bases clipped from V and 7 bases from J, the junction kept 7 bases outside the gene matches.

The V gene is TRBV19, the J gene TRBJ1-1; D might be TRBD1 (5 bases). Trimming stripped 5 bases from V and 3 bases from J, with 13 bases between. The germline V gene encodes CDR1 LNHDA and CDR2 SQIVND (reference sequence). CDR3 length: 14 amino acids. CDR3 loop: CASSRDRVYTEAFF. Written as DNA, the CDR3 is TGTGCCAGTAGTCGTGACAGAGTCTACACTGAAGCTTTCTTT.

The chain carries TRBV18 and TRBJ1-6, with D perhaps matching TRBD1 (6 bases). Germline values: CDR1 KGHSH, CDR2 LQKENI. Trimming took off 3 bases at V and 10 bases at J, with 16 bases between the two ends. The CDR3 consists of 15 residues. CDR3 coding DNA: TGTGCCAGCTCACCCCAGGGGCAAGGGAACTCACCCCTCCACTTT. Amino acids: CASSPQGQGNSPLHF.

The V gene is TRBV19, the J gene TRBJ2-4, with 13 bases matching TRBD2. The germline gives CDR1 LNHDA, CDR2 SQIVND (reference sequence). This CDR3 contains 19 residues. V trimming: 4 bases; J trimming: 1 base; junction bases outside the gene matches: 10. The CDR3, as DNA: TGTGCCAGTAGTACGTGGACTAGCGGGAGAGGCTTGGCCAAAAACATTCAGTACTTC. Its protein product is CASSTWTSGRGLAKNIQYF.

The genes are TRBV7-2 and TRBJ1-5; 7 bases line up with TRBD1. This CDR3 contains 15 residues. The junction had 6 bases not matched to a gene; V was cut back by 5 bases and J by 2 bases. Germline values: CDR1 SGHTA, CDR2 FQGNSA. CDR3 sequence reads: CASSQGGSGNQPQHF. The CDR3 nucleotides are TGTGCCAGCAGCCAGGGGGGCAGTGGCAATCAGCCCCAGCATTTT.

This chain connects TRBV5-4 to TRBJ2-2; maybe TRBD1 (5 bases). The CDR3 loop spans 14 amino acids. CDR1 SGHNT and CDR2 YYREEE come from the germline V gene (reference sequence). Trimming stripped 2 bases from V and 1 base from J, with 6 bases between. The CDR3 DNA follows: TGTGCCAGCAGCTTTACAGGGAACACCGGGGAGCTGTTTTTT. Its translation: CASSFTGNTGELFF.

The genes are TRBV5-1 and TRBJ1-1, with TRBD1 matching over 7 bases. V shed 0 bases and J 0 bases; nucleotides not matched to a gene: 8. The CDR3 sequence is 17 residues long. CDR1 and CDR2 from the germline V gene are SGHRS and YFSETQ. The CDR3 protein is CASSLGLSGGMNTEAFF. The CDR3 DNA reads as TGCGCCAGCAGCTTGGGTTTGTCAGGGGGGATGAACACTGAAGCTTTCTTT.

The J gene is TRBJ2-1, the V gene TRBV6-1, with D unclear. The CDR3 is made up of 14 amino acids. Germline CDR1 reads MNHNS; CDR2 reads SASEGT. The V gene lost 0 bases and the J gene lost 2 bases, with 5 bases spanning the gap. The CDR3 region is CASSEARPYNEQFF. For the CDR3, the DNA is TGTGCCAGCAGTGAAGCCAGGCCCTACAATGAGCAGTTCTTC.

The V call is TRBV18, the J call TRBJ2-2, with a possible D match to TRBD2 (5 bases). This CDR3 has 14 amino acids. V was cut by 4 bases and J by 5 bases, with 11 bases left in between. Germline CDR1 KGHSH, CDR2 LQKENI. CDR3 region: CASSRGRGTGELFF. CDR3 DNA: TGTGCCAGCTCACGAGGGCGCGGAACCGGGGAGCTGTTTTTT.

The CDR3 coding sequence is TGTGCCAGCAGCCCCATTCGACTAACAGATACGCAGTATTTT. Protein sequence: CASSPIRLTDTQYF. The V gene is TRBV3-1 (or the pseudogene TRBV3-2), the J gene TRBJ2-3, with a possible D match to TRBD2 (5 bases). Trimming took off 4 bases at V and 3 bases at J, with 11 bases between the two ends. Germline V gene data show CDR1 as LGHDT and CDR2 as YNNKEL (reference sequence). The CDR3 totals 14 residues.